The clone carrying this TCR beta chain appeared once. Its antigen is not known. This sample is part of a study of T-cell memory formation after mild COVID-19. Study background: Clustering of TCRs was largely donor specific.

A 5'RACE reaction primed in the constant segment made cDNA libraries of TCR alpha and TCR beta, and these carried sample barcodes and UMIs. TCRdb reprocessed the 5' RACE reads with MiXCR, giving one entry per CDR3 protein. The sample has about 350,000 distinct CDR3 sequences; 25% to 30% are singletons. V dropped 4 bases and J dropped 5; count of bases not matched to a gene: 5. CDR1 is MNHNS and CDR2 is SASEGT in the germline V gene. This CDR3 is built from 15 residues. Overall study results and limits: CD4+ contracting clones lay mainly in CM and EM, CD8+ ones in EMRA.

The receptor was derived from an adult woman who had mild COVID-19 (a few samples of this study predate the infection). Cell type and time point are not known. The genes are TRBV6-1 and TRBJ2-3; 11 bases line up with TRBD2. The sequencing input was PBMCs or a T cell subset sorted from them (not recorded which). CDR3 amino acids: CASSGIAGGQDTQYF. The CDR3 DNA follows: TGTGCCAGCAGTGGAATAGCGGGGGGGCAAGATACGCAGTATTTT.